Below, one TCR beta chain is given with its context. The antigen remains undetermined. Following 10 days of culture, CD4+ T cells were isolated. All study participants received two doses of BNT162b2 or mRNA-1273 vaccine. Negative nucleocapsid antibody tests before and after vaccination confirmed no previous SARS-CoV-2 infection. On days 3 and 7, fresh IL-2 medium replaced half the medium. The data derive from a study of vaccination effects on CD4 cells after COVID-19. Profiling relied on immunoSEQ multiplex PCR, and the TCRdb table lists in-frame clones only, not all of them. Here the sample spans 45,000 to 60,000 clones, 55% to 75% being singletons. V was trimmed by 6 bases and J by 4 bases, leaving 10 bases between them. There are 13 residues in the CDR3.

The V and J genes are TRBV12-3 or TRBV12-4 and TRBJ1-3; maybe TRBD1 (5 bases). The source of this sequence is a human donor who received a COVID-19 vaccine. Sequenced here: CD4+ T cells from PBMCs cultured without peptide, sampled after COVID-19 vaccination. This CDR3 reads CASSDSLGNTIYF. The CDR3 bases are TGTGCCAGCAGCGACAGTCTAGGAAACACCATATATTTT.